A selection of T cell receptor beta chains follows, all from one sample in a study of blood T cell repertoires in COVID-19. Assay: immunoSEQ multiplex PCR; the TCRdb copy retains only in-frame clones and omits some. The sample yields 470,000 or so clones, around 89% seen once. The material sequenced was peripheral blood. Source of these receptors: a woman younger than 45 with acute or convalescent COVID-19. CDR3s include the opening cysteine and the closing phenylalanine or tryptophan. D genes are given only for firm matches. Part of the rows lack a size; the others show once, few, many or a class for expanded clones.

size	D	V	J	CDR3	DNA
.	TRBD1	TRBV29-1	TRBJ1-2	CSVAAGTDYGYTF	TGCAGCGTGGCCGCCGGGACAGACTATGGCTACACCTTC
.	TRBD2	TRBV7-2	TRBJ2-3	CASSLSPLGAGFDTQYF	TGTGCCAGCAGCTTATCCCCCCTTGGAGCGGGGTTTGATACGCAGTATTTT
.	.	TRBV6-6	TRBJ1-1	CASSYVTVAEAFF	TGTGCCAGCAGTTACGTGACAGTCGCTGAAGCTTTCTTT
few	.	TRBV14	TRBJ1-2	CASSQDVYGYTF	TGTGCCAGCAGCCAAGACGTCTATGGCTACACCTTC
.	TRBD1	TRBV2	TRBJ2-3	CASRRTGGITAADTQYF	TGTGCCAGCCGGAGGACAGGGGGTATTACAGCGGCAGATACGCAGTATTTT
.	.	TRBV7-9	TRBJ2-1	CASSLVPGDSYNEQFF	TGTGCCAGCAGCTTGGTTCCTGGAGACTCCTACAATGAGCAGTTCTTC
.	.	TRBV4-1	TRBJ2-1	CASSQSPRARYNEQFF	TGCGCCAGCAGCCAATCCCCGCGAGCGCGGTACAATGAGCAGTTCTTC
.	TRBD2	TRBV12-3/TRBV12-4	TRBJ2-1	CASSFRLADEQFF	TGTGCCAGCAGTTTTCGACTAGCCGATGAGCAGTTCTTC
.	.	TRBV6-5	TRBJ1-2	CASRDRLNYGYTF	TGTGCCAGCAGGGACAGACTTAACTATGGCTACACCTTC
.	.	TRBV19	TRBJ1-5	CASSSSQGLNQPQHF	TGTGCCAGTAGTTCCTCACAGGGACTAAATCAGCCCCAGCATTTT
.	.	TRBV7-3	TRBJ2-3	CASSLTRGAADTQYF	TGTGCCAGCAGCTTAACCAGGGGGGCCGCAGATACGCAGTATTTT
.	.	TRBV4-1	TRBJ2-3	CASSQGASTDTQYF	TGCGCCAGCAGCCAGGGGGCTAGCACAGATACGCAGTATTTT
.	TRBD1	TRBV10-3	TRBJ1-5	CAISDAGQGESPRRPQHF	TGTGCCATCAGTGATGCGGGACAGGGGGAGTCGCCGCGTCGGCCCCAGCATTTT
few	TRBD1	TRBV11-2	TRBJ1-6	CASSATTGVGSPLHF	TGTGCCAGCAGCGCAACTACAGGGGTAGGGTCACCCCTCCACTTT
.	TRBD2	TRBV5-6	TRBJ2-7	CASSLGRGSYEQYF	TGTGCCAGCAGCTTAGGGAGGGGTTCCTACGAGCAGTACTTC
.	TRBD1	TRBV4-1	TRBJ1-2	CASSQRGGGGYGYTF	TGCGCCAGCAGCCAAAGAGGGGGCGGAGGCTATGGCTACACCTTC
.	.	TRBV15	TRBJ2-5	CATSRASMGSFETQYF	TGTGCCACCAGCAGAGCTAGCATGGGAAGTTTCGAGACCCAGTACTTC
.	TRBD2	TRBV4-1	TRBJ2-3	CASSQGRLAGAGDTQYF	TGCGCCAGCAGCCAAGGGAGACTAGCGGGGGCGGGAGATACGCAGTATTTT
.	TRBD2	TRBV5-1	TRBJ2-5	CASSLRTSLSETQYF	TGCGCCAGCAGCCTCCGGACTAGCCTATCCGAGACCCAGTACTTC
.	TRBD1	TRBV2	TRBJ2-1	CASSGGQGRWDEQFF	TGTGCCAGCAGTGGAGGACAGGGGAGGTGGGATGAGCAGTTCTTC
.	TRBD1	TRBV7-9	TRBJ2-7	CASSPDRGTAYEQYF	TGTGCCAGCAGCCCAGACAGGGGAACCGCCTACGAGCAGTACTTC
.	TRBD1	TRBV28	TRBJ1-4	CASSPDRDRLNEKLFF	TGTGCCAGCAGCCCCGACCGGGACAGGCTCAATGAAAAACTGTTTTTT
few	TRBD1	TRBV4-2	TRBJ2-3	CASSPRTGPADTQYF	TGTGCCAGCAGCCCAAGGACAGGGCCGGCAGATACGCAGTATTTT
.	.	TRBV28	TRBJ1-6	CASRSTGKSPLHF	TGTGCCAGCAGATCCACAGGGAAGTCACCCCTCCACTTT
.	TRBD1	TRBV15	TRBJ1-4	CATSFVPGGAGEKLFF	TGTGCCACCAGCTTTGTTCCAGGGGGCGCAGGTGAAAAACTGTTTTTT
.	.	TRBV1	TRBJ2-4	CTSSQDRVVGQQTKNIQYF	TGCACCAGCAGCCAAGATAGGGTAGTTGGACAACAGACCAAAAACATTCAGTACTTC
.	TRBD1	TRBV11-2	TRBJ1-2	CASSLRQGTYGYTF	TGTGCCAGCAGCTTACGACAGGGGACCTATGGCTACACCTTC
.	TRBD2	TRBV9	TRBJ2-5	CASSSGGALETQYF	TGTGCCAGCAGTAGCGGGGGGGCCCTAGAGACCCAGTACTTC
once	.	TRBV12-3/TRBV12-4	TRBJ2-1	CASSSTGRQFF	TGTGCCAGCAGCTCCACTGGTAGGCAGTTCTTC
.	.	TRBV7-2	TRBJ2-7	CASSLVFSAYEQYF	TGTGCCAGCAGCTTAGTTTTCTCCGCCTACGAGCAGTACTTC
.	.	TRBV7-3	TRBJ2-6	CASSEQGTISGANVLTF	TGTGCCAGCAGCGAACAGGGAACTATTTCTGGGGCCAACGTCCTGACTTTC
.	.	TRBV4-1	TRBJ2-7	CASSQDPGPRDEQYF	TGCGCCAGCAGCCAAGATCCAGGCCCGCGGGACGAGCAGTACTTC